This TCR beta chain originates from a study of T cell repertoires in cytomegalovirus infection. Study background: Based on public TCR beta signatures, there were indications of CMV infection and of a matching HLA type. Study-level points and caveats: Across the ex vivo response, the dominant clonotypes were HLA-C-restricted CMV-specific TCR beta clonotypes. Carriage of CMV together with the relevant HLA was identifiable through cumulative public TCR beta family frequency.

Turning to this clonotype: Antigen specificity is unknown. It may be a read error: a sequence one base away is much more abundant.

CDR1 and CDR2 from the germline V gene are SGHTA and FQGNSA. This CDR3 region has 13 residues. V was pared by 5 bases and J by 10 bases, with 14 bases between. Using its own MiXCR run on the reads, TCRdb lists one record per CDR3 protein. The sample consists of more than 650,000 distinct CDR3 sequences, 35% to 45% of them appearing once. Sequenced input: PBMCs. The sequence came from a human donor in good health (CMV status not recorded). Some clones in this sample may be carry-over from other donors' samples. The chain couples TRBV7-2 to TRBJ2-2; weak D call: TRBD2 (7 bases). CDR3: CASSPWGGVELFF. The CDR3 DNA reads TGTGCCAGCAGCCCTTGGGGGGGCGTGGAGCTGTTTTTT.